Presented here are 21 T cell receptor beta chains from one specimen sequenced in a study of T cell responses to AZD1222 COVID-19 vaccine. Assay used: immunoSEQ multiplex PCR; TCRdb lists only in-frame clones, some missing. The table shows about 92,000 clones, with approximately 91% occurring only once. The sequenced sample was peripheral blood, obtained on day 0 of AZD1222 vaccination. The origin of the receptors is an adult in good health.

V is TRBV27 and J is TRBJ1-2, with 7 bases matching TRBD1. J lost 2 bases, V lost 3 bases, and 9 bases had no gene match. The CDR3 is made up of 16 amino acids. Germline values: CDR1 MNHEY, CDR2 SMNVEV (reference sequence). The CDR3 loop is CASSFIYRGPNYGYTF. CDR3 sequence (DNA): TGTGCCAGCAGTTTTATTTACAGGGGCCCAAACTATGGCTACACCTTC.

This clone was recorded once. The chain is built from TRBV15 and TRBJ2-7; 11 positions agree with TRBD1. After removal of 0 bases from V and 3 bases from J, the junction contained 7 bases not matched to a gene. From germline, CDR1 is LNHNV and CDR2 YYDKDF (reference sequence). This CDR3 has 17 residues. CDR3 nucleotide sequence: TGTGCCACCAGCAGAGATAGAGGGGGACAGGGGGTCTACGAGCAGTACTTC. Encoded protein: CATSRDRGGQGVYEQYF. Full variable domain (outside the CDR3, taken from reference TRBV15 and TRBJ2-7): DAMVIQNPRYQVTQFGKPVTLSCSQTLNHNVMYWYQQKSSQAPKLLFHYYDKDFNNEADTPDNFQSRRPNTSFCFLDIRSPGLGDTAMYLCATSRDRGGQGVYEQYFGPGTRLTVT.

V gene TRBV7-9 combines with J gene TRBJ2-7, with D possibly being TRBD2 (6 bases). This CDR3 comprises 16 residues. Trimming removed 6 bases at V and 5 bases at J, with 23 bases between. CDR1 is SEHNR and CDR2 is FQNEAQ in the germline V gene (reference sequence). Here the CDR3 DNA reads TGTGCCAGCAGGTCCGCGACGGGGAGCGGGCTGGACGAGCAGTACTTC. This sequence encodes CASRSATGSGLDEQYF. Based on the CDR3 plus reference TRBV7-9 and TRBJ2-7, the full variable domain is DTGVSQNPRHKITKRGQNVTFRCDPISEHNRLYWYRQTLGQGPEFLTYFQNEAQLEKSRLLSDRFSAERPKGSFSTLEIQRTEQGDSAMYLCASRSATGSGLDEQYFGPGTRLTVT.

The J gene is TRBJ2-5, the V gene TRBV7-9; 12 bases are a match to TRBD2. The CDR3 length is 18 residues. V trimming: 1 base; J trimming: 5 bases; junction bases outside the gene matches: 11. CDR1 SEHNR and CDR2 FQNEAQ come from the germline V gene (reference sequence). Here the CDR3 DNA reads TGTGCCAGCAGCTTAGGTAGCCTCCTAGCGGGGGGGCCGGAGACCCAGTACTTC. Its protein product is CASSLGSLLAGGPETQYF.

The CDR3 sequence is CASSAHLLGGLNSPLHF. The CDR3 region has the DNA TGTGCCAGCAGTGCCCACTTGCTGGGGGGCCTCAATTCACCCCTCCACTTT. The chain carries TRBV28 and TRBJ1-6; D may be TRBD1 (6 bases). The germline gives CDR1 MDHEN, CDR2 SYDVKM. The V end lost 5 bases, the J end lost 7 bases, and 21 bases lay between the germline ends. The CDR3 runs 17 residues.

This chain links TRBV28 with TRBJ2-7; the D gene is possibly TRBD1 (6 bases). Germline CDR1 MDHEN, CDR2 SYDVKM. Trimming cost V 5 bases and J 4 bases, with 12 bases left between them. The CDR3 length is 13 residues. The CDR3 DNA reads as TGTGCCAGCAGTCCCGGACAGACGTACGAGCAGTACTTC. This codes for CASSPGQTYEQYF.

The chain recombines TRBV19 with TRBJ2-7, with D perhaps matching TRBD1 (5 bases). The CDR3 sequence is 14 residues long. In germline, CDR1 is LNHDA, CDR2 SQIVND (reference sequence). The germline V and J ends were trimmed by 1 base and 3 bases, with 10 bases remaining between them. The CDR3 DNA reads TGTGCCAGTAGTATAGCTTCCCAGGGCTACGAGCAGTACTTC. Residues: CASSIASQGYEQYF.

V usage is TRBV4-1 and J usage is TRBJ1-5; unclear D gene. Germline-derived CDR1 and CDR2 are MGHRA and YSYEKL. The V gene lost 0 bases and the J gene lost 4 bases, with 13 bases spanning the gap. This CDR3 spans 16 amino acids. The CDR3 protein is CASSQDPRRRNQPQHF. In nucleotides, the CDR3 is TGCGCCAGCAGCCAAGATCCCCGGCGGAGGAATCAGCCCCAGCATTTT.

The chain is built from TRBV2 and TRBJ1-6, with D unresolved. This CDR3 comprises 12 residues. The ends were cut back, 7 bases at V and 7 bases at J, with 8 bases in the middle. Germline loops: CDR1 SNHLY, CDR2 FYNNEI. CDR3 sequence reads: CASNFMNSPLHF. The CDR3, as DNA: TGTGCCAGCAATTTCATGAATTCACCCCTCCACTTT.

This chain joins TRBV6-2 or TRBV6-3 and TRBJ1-4; D remains ambiguous. CDR1 and CDR2 from the germline V gene are MNHEY and SVGEGT. Trimming removed 4 bases at V and 8 bases at J, with 14 bases between. The CDR3 runs to 14 residues. The CDR3 DNA follows: TGTGCCAGCAGTTCCGGGATTCCGGGGGAAAAACTGTTTTTT. It codes for CASSSGIPGEKLFF.

This rearrangement joins TRBV2 to TRBJ2-1; D possibly corresponds to TRBD2 (5 bases). V dropped 5 bases and J dropped 0 bases, with 11 bases sitting between them. The CDR3 runs 15 residues. Germline V gives CDR1 SNHLY, CDR2 FYNNEI. The CDR3 reads CASSHRESSYNEQFF. Here the CDR3 DNA reads TGTGCCAGCAGTCACCGGGAAAGCTCCTACAATGAGCAGTTCTTC.

Concerning this clone: One junction end disagrees with the germline gene, perhaps due to a read error. CDR3 nucleotide sequence: TGTGCCAGCAGTTTACGGGGGACTGCAGCTTTCTTT. Amino acids: CASSLRGTAAFF. The rearrangement joins TRBV28 to TRBJ1-1; D is perhaps TRBD1 (5 bases). This CDR3 region has 12 residues. Germline V gene sequence: CDR1 MDHEN, CDR2 SYDVKM.

The rearrangement uses TRBV14 and TRBJ2-1, with 9 bases identical to TRBD2. From germline, CDR1 is SGHDN and CDR2 FVKESK. V was clipped by 6 bases and J by 0 bases; unmatched bases: 9. CDR3 size: 17 residues. The chain's CDR3 is CASRKGASGTSYNEQFF. The DNA for the CDR3 is TGTGCCAGCAGAAAAGGGGCTAGCGGGACCTCCTACAATGAGCAGTTCTTC.

A single count supports this clone. This rearrangement joins TRBV7-9 to TRBJ1-1, with D unresolved. The CDR3 sequence is 14 residues long. Germline CDR1 SEHNR, CDR2 FQNEAQ (reference sequence). The V gene lost 1 base and the J gene lost 1 base, with 7 bases spanning the gap. CDR3 coding DNA: TGTGCCAGCAGCTTAGTCCCCGGGAACACTGAAGCTTTCTTT. Translating it yields CASSLVPGNTEAFF.

This clone was seen a single time. This chain joins TRBV29-1 and TRBJ2-1, with D possibly TRBD2 on 6 matching bases. The V gene lost 4 bases and the J gene lost 0 bases, with 10 bases spanning the gap. There are 14 residues in the CDR3. CDR1 and CDR2 from the germline V gene are SQVTM and ANQGSEA. The CDR3 DNA reads TGCAGCGTTGTGCGGGATAGCTCCTACAATGAGCAGTTCTTC. Its protein product is CSVVRDSSYNEQFF.

The V call is TRBV15, the J call TRBJ1-2; D is unclear. Germline-derived CDR1 and CDR2 are LNHNV and YYDKDF (reference sequence). The V end lost 5 bases, the J end lost 5 bases, and 15 bases lay between the germline ends. This CDR3 contains 14 residues. The CDR3 loop is CATSGGEGQYGYTF. For the CDR3, the DNA is TGTGCCACCAGCGGAGGAGAAGGCCAATATGGCTACACCTTC.

CDR3 in amino acids: CASSYSYTGELFF. CDR3 DNA: TGTGCCAGCAGTTACTCCTACACCGGGGAGCTGTTTTTT. J is TRBJ2-2 and V is TRBV6-5; D remains ambiguous. Per germline, CDR1 MNHEY and CDR2 SVGAGI. V lost 0 bases to trimming and J lost 3 bases, with 2 bases between them. The CDR3 length is 13 residues.

This rearrangement joins TRBV7-9 to TRBJ2-3; the match to TRBD2 covers 9 bases. The CDR3 is made up of 15 amino acids. The J segment lost 1 base and the V segment lost 2 bases, leaving 1 base of the junction unmatched. Germline V CDR1 and CDR2: SEHNR, FQNEAQ (reference sequence). The CDR3, as DNA: TGTGCCAGCAGCTTATTAGCGGGAGGCACAGATACGCAGTATTTT. It translates to CASSLLAGGTDTQYF.

V and J are TRBV11-2 and TRBJ2-7; D could derive from TRBD1 or TRBD2 (5 bases each). The CDR3 runs 15 residues. Trimming stripped 1 base from V and 2 bases from J, with 12 bases between. CDR1 and CDR2 (germline): SGHAT, FQNNGV. CDR3: CASSLAPGRTYEQYF. The CDR3 bases are TGTGCCAGCAGCTTAGCTCCGGGACGGACCTACGAGCAGTACTTC.

This chain joins TRBV20-1 and TRBJ2-1, with 9 bases aligning to TRBD1. CDR1 is DFQATT and CDR2 is SNEGSKA in the germline V gene (reference sequence). J lost 6 bases, V lost 3 bases, and 12 bases had no gene match. This CDR3 is built from 16 residues. Here the CDR3 DNA reads TGCAGTGCTAGTTATCGACCCGGGACAGGGAGCAATGAGCAGTTCTTC. Its translation: CSASYRPGTGSNEQFF.

The chain employs TRBV11-2 and TRBJ2-5; 9 positions agree with TRBD2. With V trimmed by 2 bases and J by 4 bases, 8 bases remained unmatched. Germline CDR1 reads SGHAT; CDR2 reads FQNNGV. This CDR3 comprises 16 residues. CDR3 residues: CASSLIVSGSRETQYF. In DNA form, the CDR3 reads TGTGCCAGCAGCTTAATTGTTAGCGGGAGTAGAGAGACCCAGTACTTC.